One sample yielded the 30 T cell receptor beta chains listed below, sequenced in a study of cytomegalovirus exposure and HLA in healthy donors. It was with 60 Vbeta and 13 Jbeta primers that the PCR ran. Sequencing was performed with immunoSEQ multiplex PCR; in TCRdb, only in-frame clones are kept and a portion is missing. Found here are fewer than 200,000 clones, roughly 80% of them singletons; the top ten hold roughly 1.9%. Sequenced sample: PBMCs. The source is a human donor in good health.

The chain joins TRBV6-1 to TRBJ2-1, with 13 bases lining up with TRBD2. Germline CDR1 is MNHNS and CDR2 is SASEGT. The CDR3 is 18 amino acids. Unmatched junction bases numbered 11, after V lost 3 bases and J lost 6 bases. CDR3 protein: CASSDDALAGGLGNEQFF. The CDR3 nucleotides read TGTGCCAGCAGTGACGACGCACTAGCGGGGGGGCTCGGCAATGAGCAGTTCTTC.

The J gene is TRBJ1-1, the V gene TRBV19, with a weak D call TRBD1 (5 bases). Germline V lookup: CDR1 LNHDA, CDR2 SQIVND (reference sequence). The CDR3 totals 16 residues. The V gene lost 5 bases and the J gene lost 0 bases, with 16 bases spanning the gap. The CDR3 loop reads CASSFRQQTMNTEAFF. The CDR3 bases are TGTGCCAGTAGTTTCAGACAGCAGACCATGAACACTGAAGCTTTCTTT.

V and J are TRBV10-1 and TRBJ1-5; 7 bases match TRBD1. There are 15 residues in the CDR3. Trimming removed 4 bases from V and 5 bases from J; junction bases left unmatched: 8. Germline V lookup: CDR1 WNHNN, CDR2 SYGVQD (reference sequence). The chain's CDR3 is CASSGGRGKDQPQHF. The CDR3 DNA is TGCGCCAGCAGTGGGGGCAGGGGGAAAGATCAGCCCCAGCATTTT.

The chain joins TRBV19 to TRBJ1-5, with unresolved D. The CDR3 totals 15 residues. Deletions cut 5 bases from V and 3 bases from J, with 14 bases between. CDR1 and CDR2 (germline): LNHDA, SQIVND (reference sequence). In nucleotides, the CDR3 is TGTGCCAGTAGTTACGGACGGGAACCCAATCAGCCCCAGCATTTT. Translated, it gives CASSYGREPNQPQHF. Variable domain in full (rest from reference TRBV19 and TRBJ1-5): DGGITQSPKYLFRKEGQNVTLSCEQNLNHDAMYWYRQDPGQGLRLIYYSQIVNDFQKGDIAEGYSVSREKKESFPLTVTSAQKNPTAFYLCASSYGREPNQPQHFGDGTRLSIL.

The rearrangement joins TRBV7-3 to TRBJ1-5; a weak D match, TRBD1 (6 bases). The germline V and J ends were trimmed by 6 bases and 6 bases, with 15 bases remaining between them. The CDR3 loop spans 14 amino acids. In germline, CDR1 is SGHTA, CDR2 FQGTGA. The CDR3 DNA follows: TGTGCCAGCAGGCTACAGGGTTTCGCTCAGCCCCAGCATTTT. Protein: CASRLQGFAQPQHF.

The chain links TRBV7-9 to TRBJ1-1, with D perhaps TRBD1 (5 bases). Germline values: CDR1 SEHNR, CDR2 FQNEAQ (reference sequence). V lost 6 bases to trimming and J lost 5 bases, with 13 bases between them. This CDR3 comprises 13 residues. The CDR3 here is CASSHPGGTEAFF. In nucleotides, the CDR3 is TGTGCCAGCAGTCATCCCGGGGGGACTGAAGCTTTCTTT.

The gene calls are TRBV18 and TRBJ2-7; D call uncertain. The CDR3 sequence is 15 residues long. In germline, CDR1 is KGHSH, CDR2 LQKENI. Trimming removed 6 bases at V and 2 bases at J, with 17 bases between. CDR3 in DNA: TGTGCCAGCTCCCCCACCTGGGCAGAAGCCTACGAGCAGTACTTC. This translates into CASSPTWAEAYEQYF.

The V call is TRBV15, the J call TRBJ2-5, with D tentatively TRBD1 (5 bases). V was trimmed by 0 bases and J by 2 bases, leaving 13 bases between them. The CDR3 runs to 16 residues. Germline-derived CDR1 and CDR2 are LNHNV and YYDKDF (reference sequence). The CDR3 sequence is CATSRDRAGIQETQYF. As DNA, the CDR3 is TGTGCCACCAGCAGAGATAGGGCAGGGATTCAAGAGACCCAGTACTTC.

The V call is TRBV7-9, the J call TRBJ2-7, with D possibly being TRBD2 (6 bases). V was shortened by 5 bases and J by 2 bases, with 16 bases between the two germline ends. Germline V gives CDR1 SEHNR, CDR2 FQNEAQ (reference sequence). The CDR3 runs 15 residues. The CDR3 reads CASSVVEGPTYEQYF. CDR3 sequence (DNA): TGTGCCAGCAGCGTCGTGGAGGGCCCAACCTACGAGCAGTACTTC.

V is TRBV5-1 and J is TRBJ2-7; D is perhaps TRBD1 (5 bases). The CDR3 totals 16 residues. Germline loops: CDR1 SGHRS, CDR2 YFSETQ. The ends were cut back, 1 base at V and 5 bases at J, with 19 bases in the middle. CDR3 sequence: CASSLSLTASSDEQYF. The CDR3 coding sequence is TGCGCCAGCAGCTTGAGCTTGACAGCCTCGTCCGACGAGCAGTACTTC.

The chain recombines TRBV2 with TRBJ1-3; 8 bases align to TRBD1. V shed 7 bases, J shed 0 bases, and the junction held 5 bases outside the gene matches. The V gene's germline CDR1 is SNHLY and CDR2 FYNNEI. This CDR3 spans 15 amino acids. CDR3 amino acids: CASKPTGGSGNTIYF. The DNA of the CDR3 is TGTGCCAGCAAACCTACAGGGGGCTCTGGAAACACCATATATTTT.

This chain joins TRBV5-5 and TRBJ1-3; D possibly corresponds to TRBD1 (6 bases). With 4 bases removed from V and 2 bases from J, the gap between germline ends came to 7 bases. From germline, CDR1 is SGHKS and CDR2 YYEKEE (reference sequence). The CDR3 is 13 residues long. CDR3 loop: CASSGTTGNTIYF. DNA for the CDR3: TGTGCCAGCAGCGGGACAACTGGAAACACCATATATTTT.

This clone appeared once. This chain uses TRBV2 with TRBJ2-7, with 7 nucleotides matching TRBD1. Trimming took 5 bases from V and 2 from J; bases not matched to a gene: 3. This CDR3 spans 13 amino acids. Germline V gene sequence: CDR1 SNHLY, CDR2 FYNNEI. The CDR3 reads CASSKTGPYEQYF. The CDR3 region has the DNA TGTGCCAGCAGTAAGACAGGGCCCTACGAGCAGTACTTC.

The V and J genes are TRBV7-2 and TRBJ1-3; a possible D gene is TRBD1 (5 bases). The CDR3 runs to 13 residues. V lost 10 bases and J lost 1, with 11 bases in between. CDR1 and CDR2 from the germline V gene are SGHTA and FQGNSA. CDR3 in amino acids: CATQQESGNTIYF. The CDR3 DNA follows: TGTGCCACGCAACAGGAGTCTGGAAACACCATATATTTT.

A word on this clone: Other DNA sequences in this sample translate to the same CDR3. The chain recombines TRBV6-5 with TRBJ1-1, with no clear D. CDR3 length: 15 residues. The germline V and J ends were trimmed by 0 bases and 0 bases, with 8 bases remaining between them. Germline CDR1 is MNHEY and CDR2 is SVGAGI. The DNA of the CDR3 is TGTGCCAGCAGTTACTCTTCCGGGATGAACACTGAAGCTTTCTTT. This encodes CASSYSSGMNTEAFF.

This clone occurred once. The chain links TRBV5-8 to TRBJ2-5; 10 bases are a match to TRBD1. V was clipped by 3 bases and J by 4 bases; unmatched bases: 3. CDR1 SGHTS and CDR2 YDEGEE come from the germline V gene. The CDR3 covers 14 residues. The CDR3 spells CASSSTGGLETQYF. In DNA, the CDR3 is TGTGCCAGCAGCTCGACAGGGGGCCTAGAGACCCAGTACTTC.

J is TRBJ1-2 and V is TRBV6-6; 12 bases agree with TRBD1. Germline CDR1 MNHNY, CDR2 SVGAGI (reference sequence). V shed 2 bases and J 5 bases; nucleotides not matched to a gene: 3. There are 15 residues in the CDR3. The CDR3 loop reads CASSYRDRGQYGYTF. CDR3 coding DNA: TGTGCCAGCAGTTACCGGGACAGGGGGCAGTATGGCTACACCTTC.

This clone showed up just a few times. The rearrangement links TRBV19 to TRBJ1-2; D is possibly TRBD1 (5 bases). The V gene's germline CDR1 is LNHDA and CDR2 SQIVND (reference sequence). The CDR3 has 13 residues. Trimming cost V 2 bases and J 4 bases, with 8 bases left between them. This chain's CDR3 is CASSIRQSYGYTF. CDR3 DNA sequence: TGTGCCAGTAGTATACGACAGAGCTATGGCTACACCTTC.

This clone showed up just a few times. A read error may account for a junction end that differs from germline. The V gene is TRBV7-9, the J gene TRBJ2-7, with 7 bases identical to TRBD1. Germline loops: CDR1 SEHNR, CDR2 FQNEAQ (reference sequence). The CDR3 runs 12 residues. The CDR3 DNA sequence: TGTTCCAGCAGCTCAGGGGGCTACGAGCAGTACTTC. Amino acid sequence: CSSSSGGYEQYF. Combining the CDR3 with reference TRBV7-9 and TRBJ2-7 gives the whole variable domain DTGVSQNPRHKITKRGQNVTFRCDPISEHNRLYWYRQTLGQGPEFLTYFQNEAQLEKSRLLSDRFSAERPKGSFSTLEIQRTEQGDSAMYLCSSSSGGYEQYFGPGTRLTVT.

The genes are TRBV7-9 and TRBJ2-7, with TRBD1 identical over 8 bases. J gave up 1 base and V 5 bases, and 4 bases lay outside the gene matches. The CDR3 extends over 14 amino acids. From germline, CDR1 is SEHNR and CDR2 FQNEAQ (reference sequence). The CDR3 reads CASSLQGVSYEQYF. Here the CDR3 DNA reads TGTGCCAGCAGCCTACAGGGGGTTTCCTACGAGCAGTACTTC.

The V and J genes are TRBV7-8 and TRBJ2-7; D is uncertain. CDR3 length: 13 amino acids. With 6 bases removed from V and 2 bases from J, the gap between germline ends came to 11 bases. CDR1 and CDR2 from the germline V gene are SGHVS and FQNEAQ. The CDR3 sequence is CASSLAGAYEQYF. CDR3 sequence (DNA): TGTGCCAGCAGTCTTGCTGGAGCCTACGAGCAGTACTTC.

The V call is TRBV7-6, the J call TRBJ2-3; D is possibly TRBD2 (6 bases). The CDR3 is 14 residues long. Germline CDR1 reads SGHVS; CDR2 reads FNYEAQ. V lost 5 bases and J 2 bases, leaving 11 bases between the germline ends. The CDR3 nucleotides are TGTGCCAGCAGCCAGGGACTCATCACAGATACGCAGTATTTT. The encoded protein is CASSQGLITDTQYF.

The chain couples TRBV6-5 to TRBJ1-6, with D unresolved. V was shortened by 8 bases and J by 9 bases, with 14 bases between the two germline ends. The CDR3 covers 13 residues. CDR1 is MNHEY, CDR2 SVGAGI, per germline. CDR3 in amino acids: CASSTTRGSPLHF. The DNA of the CDR3 is TGTGCCAGCTCAACTACGCGGGGTTCACCCCTCCACTTT.

This clone was found once. The chain carries TRBV19 and TRBJ2-4; TRBD1 might be the D (6 bases). This CDR3 region has 16 residues. The germline V and J ends were trimmed by 5 bases and 0 bases, with 14 bases remaining between them. CDR1 is LNHDA and CDR2 is SQIVND in the germline V gene (reference sequence). The CDR3 nucleotides are TGTGCCAGTAGTCCCGGACAGATTATAGCCAAAAACATTCAGTACTTC. Protein product: CASSPGQIIAKNIQYF.

This chain connects TRBV5-1 to TRBJ2-1; 10 positions agree with TRBD2. V was clipped by 2 bases and J by 2 bases; unmatched bases: 1. Germline CDR1 is SGHRS and CDR2 is YFSETQ. The CDR3 sequence is 15 residues long. The CDR3: CASSFLAGAYNEQFF. The CDR3 DNA follows: TGCGCCAGCAGCTTTCTAGCGGGGGCCTACAATGAGCAGTTCTTC.

The chain uses TRBV2 and TRBJ1-6, with a possible D match to TRBD1 (5 bases). The V end was cut by 6 bases, the J end by 8 bases, with 14 bases between. This CDR3 is 14 amino acids long. In germline, CDR1 is SNHLY, CDR2 FYNNEI. The CDR3 sequence is CASSETGQDSPLHF. CDR3 coding DNA: TGTGCCAGCAGCGAAACAGGCCAAGATTCACCCCTCCACTTT.

A note on this clone: The sample has other DNA sequences that encode this CDR3 too. The gene calls are TRBV5-1 and TRBJ2-7, with D possibly being TRBD2 (6 bases). The CDR3 sequence is 14 residues long. V was trimmed by 0 bases and J by 4 bases, leaving 11 bases between them. CDR1 and CDR2 (germline): SGHRS, YFSETQ. In nucleotides, the CDR3 is TGCGCCAGCAGCTTGGTTGGAGGGAGTTACGAGCAGTACTTC. It translates to CASSLVGGSYEQYF.

This clone was seen only once. The V and J genes are TRBV6-8 and TRBJ2-3, with 7 nucleotides matching TRBD2. Germline V gene sequence: CDR1 MNHGY, CDR2 SAAAGT. The CDR3 spans 16 residues. With V trimmed by 2 bases and J by 0 bases, 5 bases remained unmatched. The CDR3, as DNA: TGTGCCAGCAGTTACCCCTCTAGCGGAAGCACAGATACGCAGTATTTT. Translating gives CASSYPSSGSTDTQYF.

The CDR3, as DNA: TGTGCCAGCAGCTGGGACAGGGATCAGCCCCAGCATTTT. Translated: CASSWDRDQPQHF. This chain links TRBV7-2 with TRBJ1-5, with 9 bases lining up with TRBD1. Per germline, CDR1 SGHTA and CDR2 FQGNSA. V dropped 4 bases and J dropped 5; count of bases not matched to a gene: 0. The CDR3 has 13 amino acids.

The chain is built from TRBV10-3 and TRBJ2-5; 7 bases fit TRBD1. V lost 6 bases and J lost 2; bases outside the gene matches: 6. Germline V gives CDR1 ENHRY, CDR2 SYGVKD. The CDR3 spans 14 residues. CDR3 bases: TGTGCCATCAGCGAGGGGACAGCGCAAGAGACCCAGTACTTC. Amino acids: CAISEGTAQETQYF.